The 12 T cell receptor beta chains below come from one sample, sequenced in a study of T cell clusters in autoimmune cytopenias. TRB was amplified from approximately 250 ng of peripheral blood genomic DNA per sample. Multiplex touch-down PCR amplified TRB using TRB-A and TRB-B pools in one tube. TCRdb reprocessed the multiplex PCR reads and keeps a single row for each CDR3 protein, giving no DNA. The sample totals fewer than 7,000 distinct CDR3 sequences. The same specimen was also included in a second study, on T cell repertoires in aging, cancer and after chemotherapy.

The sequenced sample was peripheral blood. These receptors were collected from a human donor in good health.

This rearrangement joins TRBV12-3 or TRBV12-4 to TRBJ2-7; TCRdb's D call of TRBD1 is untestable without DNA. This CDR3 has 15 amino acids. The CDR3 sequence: CASSPPGSLSYEQYF.

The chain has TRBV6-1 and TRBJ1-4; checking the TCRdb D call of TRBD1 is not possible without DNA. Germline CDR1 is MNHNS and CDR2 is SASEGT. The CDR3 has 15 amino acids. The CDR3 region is CASSLSRTSNEKLFF.

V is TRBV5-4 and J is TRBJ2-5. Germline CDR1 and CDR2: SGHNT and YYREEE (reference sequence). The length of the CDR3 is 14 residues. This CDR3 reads CASSLESGYGTQYF.

This CDR3 is CSPFGWTGGIPYEQYF. The chain combines TRBV29-1 with TRBJ2-7; TCRdb's assignment of TRBD1 cannot be checked, as there is no DNA. Looked up from germline, CDR1 is SQVTM and CDR2 is ANQGSEA. CDR3 length: 16 residues.

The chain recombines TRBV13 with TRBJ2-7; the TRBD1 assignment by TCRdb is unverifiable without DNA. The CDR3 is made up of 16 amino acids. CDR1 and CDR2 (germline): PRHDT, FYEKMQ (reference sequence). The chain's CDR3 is CASSFGGGGSSYEQYF.

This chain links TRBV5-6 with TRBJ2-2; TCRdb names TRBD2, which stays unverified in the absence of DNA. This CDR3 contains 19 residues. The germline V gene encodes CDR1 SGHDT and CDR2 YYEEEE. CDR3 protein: CASSLYVVGLAGDTGELFF.

The CDR3 reads CAWKLGGGIGTQYF. The genes are TRBV30 and TRBJ2-3; TCRdb designates TRBD2, a call that cannot be tested without DNA. The CDR3 runs 14 residues. The germline gives CDR1 GTSNPN, CDR2 SVGIG (reference sequence).

The CDR3 sequence: CASSGLPGGEKETQYF. This chain joins TRBV5-6 and TRBJ2-5; TCRdb's D call, TRBD1, is unchecked because there is no DNA. CDR1 SGHDT and CDR2 YYEEEE come from the germline V gene. This CDR3 is 16 amino acids long.

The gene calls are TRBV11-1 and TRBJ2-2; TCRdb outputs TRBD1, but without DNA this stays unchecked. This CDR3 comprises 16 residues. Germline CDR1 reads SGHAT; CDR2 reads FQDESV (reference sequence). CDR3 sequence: CASSLCPGLNTGELFF.

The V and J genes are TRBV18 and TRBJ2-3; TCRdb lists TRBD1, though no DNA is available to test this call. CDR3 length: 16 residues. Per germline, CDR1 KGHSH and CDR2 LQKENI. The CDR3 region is CASSSLGGSPTDTQYF.

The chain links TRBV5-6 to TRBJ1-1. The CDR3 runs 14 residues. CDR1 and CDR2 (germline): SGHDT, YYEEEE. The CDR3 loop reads CASSLGSHGEEAFF.

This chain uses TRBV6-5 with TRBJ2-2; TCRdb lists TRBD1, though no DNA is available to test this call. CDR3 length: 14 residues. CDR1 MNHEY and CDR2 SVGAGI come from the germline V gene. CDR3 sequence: CASRGGGNTGELFF.